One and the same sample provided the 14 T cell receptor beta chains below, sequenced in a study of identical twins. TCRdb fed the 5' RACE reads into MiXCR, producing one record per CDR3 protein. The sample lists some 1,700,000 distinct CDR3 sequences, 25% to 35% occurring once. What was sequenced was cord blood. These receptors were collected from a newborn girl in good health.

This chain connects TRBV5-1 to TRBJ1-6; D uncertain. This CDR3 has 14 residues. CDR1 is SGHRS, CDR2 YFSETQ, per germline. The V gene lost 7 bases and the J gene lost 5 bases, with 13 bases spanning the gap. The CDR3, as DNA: TGCGCCAGCTCCCCAGTCCCGGATAATTCACCCCTCCACTTT. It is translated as CASSPVPDNSPLHF.

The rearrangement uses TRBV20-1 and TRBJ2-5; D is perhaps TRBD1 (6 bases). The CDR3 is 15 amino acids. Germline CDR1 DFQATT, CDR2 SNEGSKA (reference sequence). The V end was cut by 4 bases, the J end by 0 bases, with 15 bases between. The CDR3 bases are TGCAGTGCTACGAAACAGGGAGCGTACCAAGAGACCCAGTACTTC. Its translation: CSATKQGAYQETQYF.

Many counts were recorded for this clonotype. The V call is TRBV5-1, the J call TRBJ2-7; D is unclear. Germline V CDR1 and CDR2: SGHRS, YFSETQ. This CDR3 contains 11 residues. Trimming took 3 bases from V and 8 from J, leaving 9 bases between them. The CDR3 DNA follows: TGCGCCAGCAGCTCCCGAGTAAAGCAGTACTTC. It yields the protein CASSSRVKQYF.

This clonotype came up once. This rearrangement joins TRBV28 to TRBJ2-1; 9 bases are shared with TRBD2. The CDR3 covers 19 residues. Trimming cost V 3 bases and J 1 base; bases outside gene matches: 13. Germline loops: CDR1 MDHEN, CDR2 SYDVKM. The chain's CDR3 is CASSFLVVSGRPSYNEQFF. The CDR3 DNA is TGTGCCAGCAGTTTCCTTGTCGTTAGCGGGAGACCTTCCTACAATGAGCAGTTCTTC.

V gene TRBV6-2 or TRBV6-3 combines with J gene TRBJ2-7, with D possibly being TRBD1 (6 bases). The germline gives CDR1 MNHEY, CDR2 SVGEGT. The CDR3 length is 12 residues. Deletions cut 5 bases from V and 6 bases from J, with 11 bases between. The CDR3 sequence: CASSQGQVEQYF. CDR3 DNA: TGTGCCAGCAGTCAGGGACAAGTCGAGCAGTACTTC.

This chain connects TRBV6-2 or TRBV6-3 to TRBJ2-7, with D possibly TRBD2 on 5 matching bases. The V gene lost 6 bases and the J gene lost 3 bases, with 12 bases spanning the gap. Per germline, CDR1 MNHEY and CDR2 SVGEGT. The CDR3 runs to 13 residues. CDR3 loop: CASRPGWSYEQYF. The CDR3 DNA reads TGTGCCAGCAGACCGGGATGGAGCTACGAGCAGTACTTC.

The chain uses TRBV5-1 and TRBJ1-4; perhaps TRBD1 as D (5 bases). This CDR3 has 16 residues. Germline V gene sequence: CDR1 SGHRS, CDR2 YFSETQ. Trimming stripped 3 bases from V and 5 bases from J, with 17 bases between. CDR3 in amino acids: CASSYIAGGGNEKLFF. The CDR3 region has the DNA TGCGCCAGCAGCTACATCGCCGGGGGAGGCAATGAAAAACTGTTTTTT.

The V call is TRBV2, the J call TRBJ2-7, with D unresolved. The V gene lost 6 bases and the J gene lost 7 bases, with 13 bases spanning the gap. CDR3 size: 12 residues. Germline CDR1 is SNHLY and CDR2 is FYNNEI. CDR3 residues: CASSYKYNEQYF. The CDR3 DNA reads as TGTGCCAGCAGCTACAAATACAATGAGCAGTACTTC. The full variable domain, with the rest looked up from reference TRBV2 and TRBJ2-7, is EPEVTQTPSHQVTQMGQEVILRCVPISNHLYFYWYRQILGQKVEFLVSFYNNEISEKSEIFDDQFSVERPDGSNFTLKIRSTKLEDSAMYFCASSYKYNEQYFGPGTRLTVT.

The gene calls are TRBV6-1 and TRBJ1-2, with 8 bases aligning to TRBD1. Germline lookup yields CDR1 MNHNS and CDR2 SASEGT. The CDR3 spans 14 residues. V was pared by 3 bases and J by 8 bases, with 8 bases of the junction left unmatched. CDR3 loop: CASSEVGQGRGYTF. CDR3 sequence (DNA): TGTGCCAGCAGTGAGGTCGGACAGGGCCGCGGCTACACCTTC.

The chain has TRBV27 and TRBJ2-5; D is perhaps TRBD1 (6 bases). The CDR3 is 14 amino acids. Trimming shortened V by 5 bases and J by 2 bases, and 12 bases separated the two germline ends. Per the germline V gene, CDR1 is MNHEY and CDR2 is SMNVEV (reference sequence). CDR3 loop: CASSLGQFQETQYF. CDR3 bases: TGTGCCAGCAGTCTAGGACAGTTTCAAGAGACCCAGTACTTC.

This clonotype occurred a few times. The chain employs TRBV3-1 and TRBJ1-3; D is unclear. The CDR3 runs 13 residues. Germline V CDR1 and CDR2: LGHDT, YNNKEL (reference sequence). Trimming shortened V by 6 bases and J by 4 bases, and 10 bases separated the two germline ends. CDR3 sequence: CASSPTRGNTIYF. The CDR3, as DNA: TGTGCCAGCAGTCCGACGCGAGGAAACACCATATATTTT. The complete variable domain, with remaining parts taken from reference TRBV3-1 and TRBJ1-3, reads DTAVSQTPKYLVTQMGNDKSIKCEQNLGHDTMYWYKQDSKKFLKIMFSYNNKELIINETVPNRFSPKSPDKAHLNLHINSLELGDSAVYFCASSPTRGNTIYFGEGSWLTVV.

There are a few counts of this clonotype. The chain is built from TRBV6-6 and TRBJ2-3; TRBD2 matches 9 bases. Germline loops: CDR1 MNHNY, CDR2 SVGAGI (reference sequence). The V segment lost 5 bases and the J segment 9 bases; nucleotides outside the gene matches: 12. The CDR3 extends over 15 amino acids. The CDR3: CASSGPGLAELTQYF. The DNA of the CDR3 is TGTGCCAGCAGTGGGCCGGGACTAGCTGAACTGACGCAGTATTTT.

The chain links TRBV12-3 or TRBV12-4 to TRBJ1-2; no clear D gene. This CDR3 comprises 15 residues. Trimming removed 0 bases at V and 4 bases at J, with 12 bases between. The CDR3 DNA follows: TGTGCCAGCAGTTTAGCGCGCTCCGGAATCTATGGCTACACCTTC. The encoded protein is CASSLARSGIYGYTF.

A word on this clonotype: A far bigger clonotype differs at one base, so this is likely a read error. In DNA, the CDR3 is TGCGCCGGCAGCTTGGACATAGCCAAAAACATTCAGTACTTC. Its protein is CAGSLDIAKNIQYF. The chain uses TRBV5-1 and TRBJ2-4; D might be TRBD1 (5 bases). Germline CDR1 SGHRS, CDR2 YFSETQ. This CDR3 is 14 amino acids long.